This TCR beta chain was obtained from a study of cytomegalovirus exposure and HLA in healthy donors. Overall study: About 85 million unique TCR sequences came from HLA-typed donors in an early release. Study-wide points: A later analysis showed TCR association rates differing by HLA locus, peaking at DRB1 and lowest at HLA-C. Most CMV-associated TCR beta chains were later found to appear HLA-restricted.

Everyone who donated was a healthy bone marrow donor. About this clone: What it recognizes is unknown.

The CDR3 totals 15 residues. V was clipped by 2 bases and J by 10 bases, with 20 bases between them. CDR1 and CDR2 from the germline V gene are SGHVS and FQNEAQ. 60 Vbeta and 13 Jbeta primers were used in PCR. TCRdb's table, derived via immunoSEQ multiplex PCR, lists solely in-frame clones and lacks some. This sample has 130,000 to 150,000 clones, with roughly three quarters found just once. Sequencing used PBMCs. This TCR was recovered from a female donor in good health and CMV-seronegative. The genes are TRBV7-8 and TRBJ1-2; TRBD1 might be the D (6 bases). CDR3 sequence: CASSLRSVTGQIYTF. As DNA, the CDR3 is TGTGCCAGCAGCTTAAGGTCCGTTACCGGACAGATCTACACCTTC.